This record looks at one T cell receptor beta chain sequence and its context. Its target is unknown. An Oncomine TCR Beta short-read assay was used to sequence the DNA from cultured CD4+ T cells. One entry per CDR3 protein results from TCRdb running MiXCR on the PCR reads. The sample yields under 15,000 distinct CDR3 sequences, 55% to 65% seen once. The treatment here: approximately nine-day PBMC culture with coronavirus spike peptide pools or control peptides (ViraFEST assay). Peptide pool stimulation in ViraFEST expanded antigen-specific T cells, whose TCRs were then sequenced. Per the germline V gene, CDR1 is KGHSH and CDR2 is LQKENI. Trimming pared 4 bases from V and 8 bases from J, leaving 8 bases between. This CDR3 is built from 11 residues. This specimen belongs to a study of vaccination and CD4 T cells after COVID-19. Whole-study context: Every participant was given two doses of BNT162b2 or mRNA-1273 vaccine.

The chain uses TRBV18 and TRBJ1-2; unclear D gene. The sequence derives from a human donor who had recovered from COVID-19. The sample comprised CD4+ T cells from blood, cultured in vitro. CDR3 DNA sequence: TGTGCCAGCTCACATCTGGGCGGCTACACCTTC. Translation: CASSHLGGYTF.